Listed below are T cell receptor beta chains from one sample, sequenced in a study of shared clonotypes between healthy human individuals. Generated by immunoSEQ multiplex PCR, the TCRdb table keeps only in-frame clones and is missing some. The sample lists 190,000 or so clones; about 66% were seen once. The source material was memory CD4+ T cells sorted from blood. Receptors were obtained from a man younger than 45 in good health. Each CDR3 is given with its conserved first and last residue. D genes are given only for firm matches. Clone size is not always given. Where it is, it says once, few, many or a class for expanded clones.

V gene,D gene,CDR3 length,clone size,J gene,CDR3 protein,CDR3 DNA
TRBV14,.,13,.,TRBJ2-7,CATSVQGGYEQYF,TGTGCCACCAGCGTACAGGGTGGGTACGAGCAGTACTTC
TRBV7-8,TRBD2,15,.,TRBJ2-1,CASSSLGGGRHEQFF,TGTGCCAGCAGCTCACTGGGTGGCGGGAGGCATGAGCAGTTCTTC
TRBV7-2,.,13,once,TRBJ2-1,CASSFNVNQEQFF,TGTGCCAGCAGCTTCAATGTTAACCAGGAGCAGTTCTTC
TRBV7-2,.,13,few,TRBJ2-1,CASSLYRYNEQFF,TGTGCCAGCAGCTTATATCGGTACAATGAGCAGTTCTTC
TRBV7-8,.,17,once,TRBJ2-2,CASSLELQGILTGELFF,TGTGCCAGCAGCTTAGAGCTCCAGGGGATACTCACCGGGGAGCTGTTTTTT
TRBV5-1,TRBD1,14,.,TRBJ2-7,CASSWGTGGGEQYF,TGCGCCAGCAGCTGGGGCACAGGGGGCGGCGAGCAGTACTTC
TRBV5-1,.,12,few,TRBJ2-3,CASSGQTDTQYF,TGCGCCAGCAGCGGGCAGACAGATACGCAGTATTTT
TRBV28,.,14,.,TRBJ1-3,CASSENYLGNTIYF,TGTGCCAGCAGCGAGAATTATTTGGGAAACACCATATATTTT
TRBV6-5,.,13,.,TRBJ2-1,CASGRRTVHEQFF,TGTGCCAGCGGGAGAAGGACTGTTCATGAGCAGTTCTTC
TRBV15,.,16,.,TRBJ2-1,CATSRDLTSSYNEQFF,TGTGCCACCAGCAGAGATCTCACGAGCTCCTACAATGAGCAGTTCTTC
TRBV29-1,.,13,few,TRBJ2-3,CSGIAASTDTQYF,TGCAGCGGAATAGCGGCTAGCACAGATACGCAGTATTTT